Below, 3 T cell receptor beta chains from the same sample are listed, as sequenced in a study of blood T cells in healthy people across ages. It was with a sample-barcoded 5' primer and a J-beta primer mix that a second PCR of roughly 7 to 12 cycles was run. TCRdb redid the calling of the 5' RACE reads with MiXCR, one entry per CDR3 protein. The data show roughly 2 million distinct CDR3 sequences, approximately 50% seen once. The sequenced sample consisted of blood. The receptors were sampled from a woman between 40 and 50 years old in good health.

The V call is TRBV3-1, the J call TRBJ1-2, with D possibly matching TRBD1 (6 bases). The germline gives CDR1 LGHDT, CDR2 YNNKEL (reference sequence). This CDR3 has 12 amino acids. V lost 8 bases to trimming and J lost 6 bases, with 13 bases between them. The CDR3 nucleotides are TGTGCCAGCTTTACAGGGCGAGATGGCTACACCTTC. Residues: CASFTGRDGYTF.

The chain carries TRBV9 and TRBJ1-1; D remains ambiguous. The V gene lost 3 bases and the J gene lost 1 base, with 13 bases spanning the gap. There are 15 residues in the CDR3. The germline V gene has CDR1 SGDLS and CDR2 YYNGEE. The CDR3 DNA is TGTGCCAGCAGCGCTAGCCAGCTACCGAACACTGAAGCTTTCTTT. Translation: CASSASQLPNTEAFF.

The J gene is TRBJ2-2, the V gene TRBV6-2 or TRBV6-3; 12 nucleotides line up with TRBD2. With V trimmed by 4 bases and J by 2 bases, 23 bases remained unmatched. The CDR3 has 23 residues. Looked up from germline, CDR1 is MNHEY and CDR2 is SVGEGT. Here the CDR3 reads CASSSRRFTSGGTLQVNTGELFF. The CDR3 DNA is TGTGCCAGCAGTTCCCGTAGATTCACTAGCGGGGGGACCCTTCAAGTTAACACCGGGGAGCTGTTTTTT.